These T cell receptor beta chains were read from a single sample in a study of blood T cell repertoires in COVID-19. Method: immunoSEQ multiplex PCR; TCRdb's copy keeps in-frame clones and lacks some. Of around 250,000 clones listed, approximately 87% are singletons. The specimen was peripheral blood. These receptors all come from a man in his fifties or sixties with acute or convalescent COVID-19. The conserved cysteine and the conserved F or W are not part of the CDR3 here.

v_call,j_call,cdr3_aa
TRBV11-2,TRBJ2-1,ASSSIGTSGRRVYNEQF
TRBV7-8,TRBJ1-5,ASTWTGQQPQH
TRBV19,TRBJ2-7,ASSRQGHEQY
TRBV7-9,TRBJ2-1,ASSLVAGDEQF
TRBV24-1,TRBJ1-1,ATRTTGRSSEAF
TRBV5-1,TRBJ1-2,ASRGQGPTYGYT
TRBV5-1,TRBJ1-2,ASSPEGAADYGYT
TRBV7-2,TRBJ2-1,ASSLVPGDSYNEQF
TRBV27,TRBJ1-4,ASSPLDREFEKLF
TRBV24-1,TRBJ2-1,ATSEPGTSGRNEQF
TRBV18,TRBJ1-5,ASSPAQVNQPQH
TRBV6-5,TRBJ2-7,ASSYSFGRPPAEQY
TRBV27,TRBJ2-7,ASSLAGPNYEQY
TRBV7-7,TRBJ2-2,ASSPGLAGENTGELF
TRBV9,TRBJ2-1,ASSVVGAGVNEQF
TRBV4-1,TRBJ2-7,ASSILESYEQY
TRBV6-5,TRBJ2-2,ASSYSPGPGAGELF
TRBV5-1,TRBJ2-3,ASSLAARDRSTDTQY
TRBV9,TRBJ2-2,ASSPPVGELF
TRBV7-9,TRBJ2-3,ASSPKRAGVSTDTQY
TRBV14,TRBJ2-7,ASSQGFNYEQY
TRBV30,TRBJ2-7,AWSVPPPSTSGIYEQY